Presented here are 2 T cell receptor beta chains from one specimen sequenced in a study of cytomegalovirus exposure and HLA in healthy donors. It was with 60 Vbeta and 13 Jbeta primers that the PCR ran. Sequencing was performed with immunoSEQ multiplex PCR; in TCRdb, only in-frame clones are kept and a portion is missing. The sample carries 150,000 to 200,000 clones, around 80% recorded once. Sequencing was carried out using PBMCs. The receptors come from a woman under 40 in good health and CMV-seropositive.

J is TRBJ2-2 and V is TRBV10-3; D is possibly TRBD1 (6 bases). Trimming took 9 bases from V and 1 from J, leaving 15 bases between them. The CDR3 extends over 15 amino acids. The germline gives CDR1 ENHRY, CDR2 SYGVKD. CDR3 coding DNA: TGTGCCATGGGACGATCGGGACAGAACACCGGGGAGCTGTTTTTT. It encodes CAMGRSGQNTGELFF.

The chain recombines TRBV5-1 with TRBJ1-2; no definite D call. The V end was cut by 0 bases, the J end by 6 bases, with 9 bases between. Per germline, CDR1 SGHRS and CDR2 YFSETQ. CDR3 length equals 13 residues. CDR3 sequence: CASSLDSPDGYTF. The CDR3 nucleotides are TGCGCCAGCAGCTTGGACAGTCCAGATGGCTACACCTTC.